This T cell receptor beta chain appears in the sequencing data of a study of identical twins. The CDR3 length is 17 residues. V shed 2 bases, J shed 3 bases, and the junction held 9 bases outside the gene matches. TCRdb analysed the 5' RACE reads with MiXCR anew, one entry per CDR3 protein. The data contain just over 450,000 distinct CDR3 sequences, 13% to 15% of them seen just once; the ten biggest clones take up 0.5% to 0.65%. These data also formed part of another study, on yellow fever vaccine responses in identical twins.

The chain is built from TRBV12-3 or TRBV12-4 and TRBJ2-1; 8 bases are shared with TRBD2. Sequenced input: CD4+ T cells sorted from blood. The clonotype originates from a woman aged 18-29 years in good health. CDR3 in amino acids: CASSLLGLAGFYNEQFF. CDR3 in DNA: TGTGCCAGCAGTTTACTGGGGCTAGCGGGTTTCTACAATGAGCAGTTCTTC.